Listed below are T cell receptor beta chains from one sample, sequenced in a study of blood T cell repertoires in COVID-19. Data came from immunoSEQ multiplex PCR; TCRdb stores just in-frame clones and leaves some out. The sample contains more than 100,000 clones, approximately 90% of which appear only once. Sequencing was performed on peripheral blood. The origin of the receptors is a man in his fifties or sixties in a cohort sampled during active COVID-19. Both conserved end residues are part of each CDR3. D genes are given only for firm matches. Clone size is given for some rows only: seen once, a few or many times, or a class if the clone is expanded.

V gene	D gene	J gene	clone size	CDR3 DNA	CDR3 protein
TRBV3-1/TRBV3-2	.	TRBJ2-5	.	TGTGCCAGCAGCCAAGACGTGGGGGCGATCTTAGAGACCCAGTACTTC	CASSQDVGAILETQYF
TRBV2	TRBD2	TRBJ2-5	.	TGTGCCAGCGGTAATCTAGCGGGGCTCGGGTGGGAGACCCAGTACTTC	CASGNLAGLGWETQYF
TRBV15	.	TRBJ2-1	once	TGTGCCACCAGCAGCGGCTCGGGGGGCAAATACAATGAGCAGTTCTTC	CATSSGSGGKYNEQFF
TRBV11-1	TRBD1	TRBJ2-5	.	TGTGCCAGCAGCTTAGCCAGGGGGCGAGGGTACCAAGAGACCCAGTACTTC	CASSLARGRGYQETQYF
TRBV4-1	TRBD2	TRBJ2-2	.	TGCGCCAGCAGCCAAGGATTTAGCGGGGGGATCCACACCGGGGAGCTGTTTTTT	CASSQGFSGGIHTGELFF
TRBV4-1	.	TRBJ2-5	.	TGCGCCAGCGCAAACGGTTGGGCAGAGACCCAGTACTTC	CASANGWAETQYF
TRBV5-6	.	TRBJ2-7	.	TGTGCCAGCAGCCTAGCCTACGAGCAGTACTTC	CASSLAYEQYF
TRBV4-2	TRBD2	TRBJ2-3	once	TGTGCCAGCAGCCAAGATCTAAGGACTAGCGGGGGGGCAGATACGCAGTATTTT	CASSQDLRTSGGADTQYF
TRBV28	.	TRBJ2-1	.	TGTGCCAGCAGTTTCCTCGGACTCAACAATGAGCAGTTCTTC	CASSFLGLNNEQFF
TRBV6-5	.	TRBJ2-5	once	TGTGCCAGCAGTTACTCGAAACCGGGGGAGACCCAGTACTTC	CASSYSKPGETQYF
TRBV19	.	TRBJ2-1	.	TGTGCCAGTAGTATACTCCTAGGCTACAATGAGCAGTTCTTC	CASSILLGYNEQFF
TRBV5-5	TRBD1	TRBJ2-3	.	TGTGCCAGCAGCCAAGGACAGGGACTCACAGATACGCAGTATTTT	CASSQGQGLTDTQYF
TRBV3-1/TRBV3-2	.	TRBJ2-1	.	TGTGCCAGCAGCCAAGGGGCAGGGGATGAGCAGTTCTTC	CASSQGAGDEQFF
TRBV6-1	.	TRBJ2-3	.	TGTGCCAGCAGTGAAGCCGGCACAGATACGCAGTATTTT	CASSEAGTDTQYF
TRBV6-2/TRBV6-3	.	TRBJ2-7	once	TGTGCCAGCAACCCCCAGGGGTTCGACAACTACGAGCAGTACTTC	CASNPQGFDNYEQYF
TRBV27	TRBD1	TRBJ2-3	.	TGTGCCAGCCGGGACAGGGCGACAGATACGCAGTATTTT	CASRDRATDTQYF
TRBV11-2	TRBD2	TRBJ2-7	.	TGTGCCAGCAGCTTCGGCGGGGGGGCGGATGAGCAGTACTTC	CASSFGGGADEQYF
TRBV6-5	.	TRBJ2-5	.	TGTGCCAGCAGCCCCAGGGGTACGTGGGAGACCCAGTACTTC	CASSPRGTWETQYF
TRBV19	.	TRBJ2-1	.	TGTGCCAGTAGTATGCCGGGGTCCATCAATGAGCAGTTCTTC	CASSMPGSINEQFF
TRBV3-1/TRBV3-2	TRBD2	TRBJ2-3	.	TGTGCCAGCAGCCAAGGTGAAACTAGCGGGGATACGCAGTATTTT	CASSQGETSGDTQYF
TRBV19	.	TRBJ2-5	.	TGTGCCAGTAACAAACCGGGAAAGCAAGAGACCCAGTACTTC	CASNKPGKQETQYF
TRBV5-4	.	TRBJ1-5	.	TGTGCCAGCAGTATGGACGGCGGGGGCAATCAGCCCCAGCATTTT	CASSMDGGGNQPQHF
TRBV3-1/TRBV3-2	.	TRBJ1-1	.	TGTGCCAGCAGCCAAGTGACTGACGGCACTGAAGCTTTCTTT	CASSQVTDGTEAFF
TRBV12-3/TRBV12-4	.	TRBJ1-4	once	TGTGCCAGCAGGGAGGGGACGTATGAAAAACTGTTTTTT	CASREGTYEKLFF